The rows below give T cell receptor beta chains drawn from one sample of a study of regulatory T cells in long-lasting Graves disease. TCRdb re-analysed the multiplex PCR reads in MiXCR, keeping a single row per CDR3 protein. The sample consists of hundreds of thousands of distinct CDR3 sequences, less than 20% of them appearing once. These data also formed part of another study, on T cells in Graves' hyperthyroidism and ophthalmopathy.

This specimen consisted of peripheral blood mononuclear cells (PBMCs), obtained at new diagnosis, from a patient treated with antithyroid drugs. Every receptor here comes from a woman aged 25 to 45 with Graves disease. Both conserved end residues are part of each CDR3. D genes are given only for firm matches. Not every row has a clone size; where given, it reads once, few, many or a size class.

CDR3aa: CAWSPVVVVNTGELFF
CDR3nt: TGTGCCTGGAGTCCGGTGGTGGTCGTGAACACCGGGGAGCTGTTTTTT
d_gene: -
len: 16
v_gene: TRBV30
j_gene: TRBJ2-2
abundance: -

CDR3aa: CASSSPGLAVNEQFF
CDR3nt: TGTGCCAGCAGTTCCCCGGGACTAGCGGTCAATGAGCAGTTCTTC
d_gene: TRBD2
len: 15
v_gene: TRBV27
j_gene: TRBJ2-1
abundance: few

CDR3aa: CASSVAGESYEQYF
CDR3nt: TGTGCCAGCAGCGTGGCGGGCGAATCCTACGAGCAGTACTTC
d_gene: -
len: 14
v_gene: TRBV9
j_gene: TRBJ2-7
abundance: -

CDR3aa: CSARDVAQGKGNTQYF
CDR3nt: TGCAGTGCTAGAGATGTGGCACAGGGCAAGGGAAATACGCAGTATTTT
d_gene: -
len: 16
v_gene: TRBV20-1
j_gene: TRBJ2-3
abundance: -

CDR3aa: CASSSPGTSGMYEQFF
CDR3nt: TGTGCCAGCAGTTCCCCCGGGACTAGCGGGATGTATGAGCAGTTCTTC
d_gene: TRBD2
len: 16
v_gene: TRBV6-2/TRBV6-3
j_gene: TRBJ2-1
abundance: -

CDR3aa: CASSLDYASGNTIYF
CDR3nt: TGCGCCAGCAGCTTGGACTATGCCTCTGGAAACACCATATATTTT
d_gene: -
len: 15
v_gene: TRBV5-1
j_gene: TRBJ1-3
abundance: many

CDR3aa: CASSLIGGHFQETQYF
CDR3nt: TGCGCCAGCAGCTTGATAGGGGGGCACTTCCAAGAGACCCAGTACTTC
d_gene: -
len: 16
v_gene: TRBV5-1
j_gene: TRBJ2-5
abundance: few

CDR3aa: CASSESGPWSNNNNEQFF
CDR3nt: TGCGCCAGCAGTGAGTCTGGTCCGTGGTCCAATAACAACAATGAGCAGTTCTTC
d_gene: -
len: 18
v_gene: TRBV10-1
j_gene: TRBJ2-1
abundance: few

CDR3aa: CSATPPSGRALGNEQFF
CDR3nt: TGCAGTGCTACGCCCCCGAGCGGGAGGGCCTTGGGCAATGAGCAGTTCTTC
d_gene: TRBD2
len: 17
v_gene: TRBV20-1
j_gene: TRBJ2-1
abundance: -

CDR3aa: CASSQGDRQQYGYTF
CDR3nt: TGTGCCAGCAGCCAAGGGGACCGACAACAATATGGCTACACCTTC
d_gene: -
len: 15
v_gene: TRBV3-1
j_gene: TRBJ1-2
abundance: many

CDR3aa: CSAPNYGPGSTDTQYF
CDR3nt: TGCAGTGCCCCTAACTACGGTCCAGGGTCGACAGATACGCAGTATTTT
d_gene: -
len: 16
v_gene: TRBV20-1
j_gene: TRBJ2-3
abundance: few

CDR3aa: CASSLGLKFSGANVLTF
CDR3nt: TGTGCCAGCAGCCTCGGACTGAAATTCTCTGGGGCCAACGTCCTGACTTTC
d_gene: -
len: 17
v_gene: TRBV7-3
j_gene: TRBJ2-6
abundance: -

CDR3aa: CAGGRTEAQYF
CDR3nt: TGTGCCGGAGGCCGTACCGAGGCGCAGTATTTT
d_gene: -
len: 11
v_gene: TRBV27
j_gene: TRBJ2-3
abundance: -

CDR3aa: CASSFWTSPNEQFF
CDR3nt: TGTGCCAGCAGCTTCTGGACTAGCCCCAATGAGCAGTTCTTC
d_gene: TRBD2
len: 14
v_gene: TRBV7-9
j_gene: TRBJ2-1
abundance: -

CDR3aa: CASGLPSSWDEQFF
CDR3nt: TGTGCTAGTGGTTTGCCTTCGAGTTGGGATGAGCAGTTCTTC
d_gene: -
len: 14
v_gene: TRBV12-5
j_gene: TRBJ2-1
abundance: many

CDR3aa: CATSDREREGYTF
CDR3nt: TGTGCCACCAGTGACCGGGAAAGGGAAGGCTACACCTTC
d_gene: -
len: 13
v_gene: TRBV24-1
j_gene: TRBJ1-2
abundance: -

CDR3aa: CASRWDVNQPQHF
CDR3nt: TGTGCCAGCAGATGGGACGTCAATCAGCCCCAGCATTTT
d_gene: -
len: 13
v_gene: TRBV6-2/TRBV6-3
j_gene: TRBJ1-5
abundance: -

CDR3aa: CSARDLRGNTMNTEAFF
CDR3nt: TGCAGTGCTAGAGATCTCCGAGGTAATACTATGAACACTGAAGCTTTCTTT
d_gene: -
len: 17
v_gene: TRBV20-1
j_gene: TRBJ1-1
abundance: few

CDR3aa: CASSRTTGPYEQYF
CDR3nt: TGTGCCAGCAGCCGGACTACCGGTCCCTACGAGCAGTACTTC
d_gene: -
len: 14
v_gene: TRBV27
j_gene: TRBJ2-7
abundance: many

CDR3aa: CASTTPYEQYF
CDR3nt: TGTGCCAGCACCACTCCCTACGAGCAGTACTTC
d_gene: -
len: 11
v_gene: TRBV28
j_gene: TRBJ2-7
abundance: many

CDR3aa: CASSAWGLTINEQFF
CDR3nt: TGTGCCAGCAGCGCGTGGGGGTTGACTATTAATGAGCAGTTCTTC
d_gene: -
len: 15
v_gene: TRBV11-2
j_gene: TRBJ2-1
abundance: many

CDR3aa: CASSASGTGSSVSPLHF
CDR3nt: TGTGCCAGTAGTGCCTCCGGGACAGGGTCTTCGGTTTCACCCCTCCACTTT
d_gene: TRBD1
len: 17
v_gene: TRBV19
j_gene: TRBJ1-6
abundance: few

CDR3aa: CSARGGAANQPQHF
CDR3nt: TGCAGTGCTAGGGGGGGGGCGGCGAATCAGCCCCAGCATTTT
d_gene: -
len: 14
v_gene: TRBV20-1
j_gene: TRBJ1-5
abundance: few

CDR3aa: CANYRGPSTDTQYF
CDR3nt: TGTGCCAATTACAGGGGGCCAAGCACAGATACGCAGTATTTT
d_gene: TRBD1
len: 14
v_gene: TRBV2
j_gene: TRBJ2-3
abundance: many

CDR3aa: CASSPNGGQGYGYTF
CDR3nt: TGCGCCAGCAGCCCCAATGGGGGTCAGGGCTATGGCTACACCTTC
d_gene: -
len: 15
v_gene: TRBV5-1
j_gene: TRBJ1-2
abundance: few

CDR3aa: CASHQVRDTAYEQYF
CDR3nt: TGTGCCAGCCACCAAGTACGGGACACCGCCTACGAGCAGTACTTC
d_gene: -
len: 15
v_gene: TRBV25-1
j_gene: TRBJ2-7
abundance: many

CDR3aa: CSAPMGLAGSQMEQFF
CDR3nt: TGCAGTGCTCCCATGGGACTAGCGGGAAGCCAGATGGAGCAGTTCTTC
d_gene: TRBD2
len: 16
v_gene: TRBV20-1
j_gene: TRBJ2-1
abundance: many

CDR3aa: CAWSVRDRNNQPQHF
CDR3nt: TGTGCCTGGAGTGTACGCGACAGAAACAATCAGCCCCAGCATTTT
d_gene: -
len: 15
v_gene: TRBV30
j_gene: TRBJ1-5
abundance: many

CDR3aa: CASSSRTGVGTEAFF
CDR3nt: TGTGCCAGCAGTTCCCGCACAGGGGTCGGCACTGAAGCTTTCTTT
d_gene: TRBD1
len: 15
v_gene: TRBV28
j_gene: TRBJ1-1
abundance: many